One sample yielded the 32 T cell receptor beta chains listed below, sequenced in a study of siplizumab effects on memory and regulatory T cells. Sequencing used immunoSEQ multiplex PCR; TCRdb keeps in-frame clones, though not all of them. Seen here are 100,000 or so clones, around nine tenths observed once, and the top ten hold 1% to 1.3%. Sequencing was carried out using CD4+ T cells sorted from blood. The receptors here all came from a human donor in good health.

This chain joins TRBV19 and TRBJ2-7; 14 bases fit TRBD2. The germline CDR1 and CDR2 sequences are LNHDA and SQIVND (reference sequence). This CDR3 comprises 18 residues. With V trimmed by 4 bases and J by 5 bases, 13 bases remained unmatched. In DNA, the CDR3 is TGTGCCAGTAGTAGGCCCTCCGGGACTAGCGGGAGTATCCACGAGCAGTACTTC. Its protein product is CASSRPSGTSGSIHEQYF.

This chain connects TRBV5-1 to TRBJ1-1; D remains ambiguous. The V end lost 0 bases, the J end lost 8 bases, and 14 bases lay between the germline ends. Germline CDR1 and CDR2: SGHRS and YFSETQ. The CDR3 contains 14 residues. This CDR3 reads CASSLDMAGGEAFF. CDR3 coding DNA: TGCGCCAGCAGCTTGGATATGGCAGGCGGGGAAGCTTTCTTT. The full variable domain, in which reference TRBV5-1 and TRBJ1-1 provide the parts outside the CDR3, is KAGVTQTPRYLIKTRGQQVTLSCSPISGHRSVSWYQQTPGQGLQFLFEYFSETQRNKGNFPGRFSGRQFSNSRSEMNVSTLELGDSALYLCASSLDMAGGEAFFGQGTRLTVV.

The rearrangement links TRBV4-1 to TRBJ2-7; D gene uncertain. Germline values: CDR1 MGHRA, CDR2 YSYEKL. The CDR3 is 15 amino acids. The ends were cut back, 1 base at V and 2 bases at J, with 12 bases in the middle. The CDR3 loop reads CASSQVVGRTYEQYF. The CDR3 DNA reads TGCGCCAGCAGCCAAGTGGTGGGTAGGACCTACGAGCAGTACTTC.

The chain couples TRBV10-3 to TRBJ2-1; 9 nucleotides match TRBD1. The CDR3 consists of 18 residues. Trimming at V came to 4 bases and at J to 6 bases, leaving 16 bases not matched to a gene. Looked up from germline, CDR1 is ENHRY and CDR2 is SYGVKD. The DNA of the CDR3 is TGTGCCATCAGTGTCACAGCCCGGGACAGGGTAAGGTCCAATGAGCAGTTCTTC. Its protein product is CAISVTARDRVRSNEQFF.

The V call is TRBV28, the J call TRBJ2-7, with D perhaps TRBD1 (5 bases). Trimming removed 4 bases at V and 3 bases at J, with 13 bases between. The CDR3 is 14 amino acids. CDR1 and CDR2 (germline): MDHEN, SYDVKM. CDR3 DNA sequence: TGTGCCAGCAGTTACACAGGCCCTAGCTACGAGCAGTACTTC. This sequence encodes CASSYTGPSYEQYF.

The chain uses TRBV29-1 and TRBJ2-2; no definite D call. V lost 4 bases and J lost 0, with 9 bases in between. Germline assignment: CDR1 SQVTM and CDR2 ANQGSEA. The CDR3 is 14 amino acids. CDR3 amino acids: CSVGVASNTGELFF. The CDR3, as DNA: TGCAGCGTTGGGGTGGCGTCGAACACCGGGGAGCTGTTTTTT.

The V gene is TRBV6-1, the J gene TRBJ1-5; D possibly corresponds to TRBD1 (5 bases). V dropped 4 bases and J dropped 9 bases, with 16 bases sitting between them. From germline, CDR1 is MNHNS and CDR2 SASEGT. The CDR3 loop spans 14 amino acids. CDR3 nucleotide sequence: TGTGCCAGCAGTGCGGGGGAGGCGGCTCGGCCCCAGCATTTT. Amino acid sequence: CASSAGEAARPQHF.

This rearrangement joins TRBV5-5 to TRBJ2-5; the match to TRBD1 covers 7 bases. V gave up 4 bases and J gave up 4 bases; unmatched junction bases: 13. Per germline, CDR1 SGHKS and CDR2 YYEKEE (reference sequence). This CDR3 has 16 residues. The CDR3 sequence: CASSPGIQGSLETQYF. The CDR3, as DNA: TGTGCCAGCAGCCCGGGAATACAGGGGTCGTTAGAGACCCAGTACTTC.

The genes are TRBV19 and TRBJ2-7; D may be TRBD2 (7 bases). Germline V gene lookup returns CDR1 LNHDA and CDR2 SQIVND (reference sequence). The CDR3 extends over 15 amino acids. Trimming took off 6 bases at V and 2 bases at J, with 17 bases between the two ends. The CDR3 nucleotides read TGTGCCAGTAGGGGGGGGCCCAGAGGCCCCTACGAGCAGTACTTC. The encoded protein is CASRGGPRGPYEQYF.

This chain links TRBV12-5 with TRBJ2-3; 10 nucleotides agree with TRBD2. J gave up 0 bases and V 1 base, and 1 base lay outside the gene matches. Germline CDR1 LGHNT, CDR2 FRNRAP. This CDR3 is built from 16 residues. The chain's CDR3 is CASGLGLAGSTDTQYF. The CDR3 nucleotides read TGTGCTAGTGGTTTGGGACTAGCGGGTAGCACAGATACGCAGTATTTT.

The CDR3 DNA reads TGTGCCAGCAGCCCCGGACAGGGACAGATGAACACTGAAGCTTTCTTT. It yields the protein CASSPGQGQMNTEAFF. The chain links TRBV5-4 to TRBJ1-1; TRBD1 matches 8 bases. V trimming: 4 bases; J trimming: 0 bases; junction bases outside the gene matches: 8. Per the germline V gene, CDR1 is SGHNT and CDR2 is YYREEE (reference sequence). The CDR3 spans 16 residues.

This sequence joins TRBV30 and TRBJ1-5, with D perhaps matching TRBD1 (5 bases). Germline V gene data show CDR1 as GTSNPN and CDR2 as SVGIG (reference sequence). V gave up 4 bases and J gave up 0 bases, with 13 bases separating them. This CDR3 contains 15 residues. The CDR3 sequence is CAWNVGGHSNQPQHF. CDR3 coding DNA: TGTGCCTGGAACGTCGGGGGTCATAGCAATCAGCCCCAGCATTTT.

The J gene is TRBJ2-2, the V gene TRBV5-4, with no clear D. Germline V gives CDR1 SGHNT, CDR2 YYREEE (reference sequence). V was trimmed by 1 base and J by 2 bases, leaving 12 bases between them. The CDR3 covers 16 residues. Here the CDR3 DNA reads TGTGCCAGCAGCTTGCCCCATAATACCAACACCGGGGAGCTGTTTTTT. Translating it yields CASSLPHNTNTGELFF.

V and J are TRBV19 and TRBJ2-3, with D tentatively TRBD1 (6 bases). Trimming took off 3 bases at V and 0 bases at J, with 13 bases between the two ends. The germline gives CDR1 LNHDA, CDR2 SQIVND (reference sequence). This CDR3 region has 16 residues. CDR3 nucleotides: TGTGCCAGTAGTATCCCCCGAGGGGGAAGCACAGATACGCAGTATTTT. Protein sequence: CASSIPRGGSTDTQYF.

This rearrangement joins TRBV6-5 to TRBJ1-2; D gene ambiguous. Looked up from germline, CDR1 is MNHEY and CDR2 is SVGAGI. This CDR3 comprises 13 residues. V lost 6 bases, J lost 8 bases, and 16 bases lay in between. As DNA, the CDR3 is TGTGCCAGCAGGGACTCCCAGCGTTGGGGCTACACCTTC. Amino acids: CASRDSQRWGYTF.

The chain is built from TRBV11-2 and TRBJ2-6, with D unclear. The germline gives CDR1 SGHAT, CDR2 FQNNGV. CDR3 size: 14 residues. Trimming left V 8 bases short and J 0 bases short, with 8 bases between. CDR3 loop: CASSRFSGANVLTF. The CDR3 DNA sequence: TGTGCCAGCTCCCGGTTCTCTGGGGCCAACGTCCTGACTTTC. Variable domain in full (rest from reference TRBV11-2 and TRBJ2-6): EAGVAQSPRYKIIEKRQSVAFWCNPISGHATLYWYQQILGQGPKLLIQFQNNGVVDDSQLPKDRFSAERLKGVDSTLKIQPAKLEDSAVYLCASSRFSGANVLTFGAGSRLTVL.

This chain uses TRBV11-3 with TRBJ1-1; D is unresolved. This CDR3 region has 14 residues. Germline CDR1 is SGHNT and CDR2 is YENEEA. The V gene lost 5 bases and the J gene lost 1 base, with 11 bases spanning the gap. CDR3 residues: CASSHGRRNTEAFF. The CDR3 region has the DNA TGTGCCAGCAGCCATGGGCGGAGGAACACTGAAGCTTTCTTT.

J is TRBJ2-1 and V is TRBV7-9; D gene uncertain. V gave up 4 bases and J gave up 0 bases, with 13 bases separating them. There are 16 residues in the CDR3. Germline V gene sequence: CDR1 SEHNR, CDR2 FQNEAQ (reference sequence). The CDR3 DNA is TGTGCCAGCAGCTCGGATGTCCACGGCTCCTACAATGAGCAGTTCTTC. As protein: CASSSDVHGSYNEQFF.

The genes are TRBV6-1 and TRBJ2-2, with D possibly matching TRBD2 (6 bases). CDR3 size: 15 residues. From germline, CDR1 is MNHNS and CDR2 SASEGT. Trimming shortened V by 7 bases and J by 6 bases, and 18 bases separated the two germline ends. The CDR3 DNA reads TGTGCCAGCACCGCGGGACGGGTTAAAGCCGGGGAGCTGTTTTTT. Protein product: CASTAGRVKAGELFF.

The CDR3: CASSLRRGVGQPQHF. The CDR3 coding sequence is TGCGCCAGCAGCTTGAGGAGGGGAGTTGGTCAGCCCCAGCATTTT. The chain is built from TRBV5-1 and TRBJ1-5, with D perhaps matching TRBD1 (5 bases). The CDR3 sequence is 15 residues long. In germline, CDR1 is SGHRS, CDR2 YFSETQ. Between the trimmed V and J ends, which lost 1 base and 6 bases, there was a span of 14 bases.

The CDR3 is CASSSAPGAKNIQYF. The CDR3 DNA is TGTGCCAGCAGCAGCGCACCGGGAGCCAAAAACATTCAGTACTTC. The chain couples TRBV6-4 to TRBJ2-4, with D uncertain. Trimming took 6 bases from V and 0 from J, leaving 12 bases between them. The germline gives CDR1 MRHNA, CDR2 SNTAGT. CDR3 length equals 15 residues.

This chain uses TRBV10-1 with TRBJ2-1; D is ambiguous. Germline CDR1 WNHNN, CDR2 SYGVQD (reference sequence). This CDR3 is 15 amino acids long. V lost 3 bases and J lost 8, with 17 bases in between. DNA of the CDR3: TGCGCCAGCAGTGAAGGTGCGGTAGGTAGGGATGAGCAGTTCTTC. Translating gives CASSEGAVGRDEQFF.

This rearrangement joins TRBV5-1 to TRBJ2-7, with a weak D call TRBD2 (6 bases). CDR1 SGHRS and CDR2 YFSETQ come from the germline V gene. Trimming left V 4 bases short and J 0 bases short, with 14 bases between. This CDR3 has 15 amino acids. The CDR3 protein is CASSLSGVSSYEQYF. The CDR3 region has the DNA TGCGCCAGCAGCCTCTCGGGGGTAAGCTCCTACGAGCAGTACTTC.

The J gene is TRBJ2-3, the V gene TRBV6-4; 10 nucleotides agree with TRBD2. The CDR3 extends over 13 amino acids. V lost 5 bases, J lost 10 bases, and 6 bases stayed unmatched. The V gene's germline CDR1 is MRHNA and CDR2 SNTAGT. This CDR3 reads CASSTDLAGAQYF. The CDR3 DNA follows: TGTGCCAGCAGTACAGACCTAGCGGGAGCGCAGTATTTT.

The V gene is TRBV7-8, the J gene TRBJ2-3; the D is unclear. The germline CDR1 and CDR2 sequences are SGHVS and FQNEAQ. This CDR3 spans 14 amino acids. V was pared by 1 base and J by 2 bases, with 7 bases between. CDR3 amino acids: CASSLVEYTDTQYF. The CDR3 DNA is TGTGCCAGCAGCTTAGTAGAATACACAGATACGCAGTATTTT. The whole variable domain, remainder taken from reference TRBV7-8 and TRBJ2-3, is GAGVSQSPRYKVAKRGQDVALRCDPISGHVSLFWYQQALGQGPEFLTYFQNEAQLDKSGLPSDRFFAERPEGSVSTLKIQRTQQEDSAVYLCASSLVEYTDTQYFGPGTRLTVL.

V usage is TRBV20-1 and J usage is TRBJ2-1, with D hard to call. From germline, CDR1 is DFQATT and CDR2 SNEGSKA (reference sequence). The CDR3 extends over 11 amino acids. The ends were cut back, 3 bases at V and 6 bases at J, with 6 bases in the middle. CDR3 protein: CSASASNEQFF. The CDR3 DNA sequence: TGCAGTGCTAGCGCCAGCAATGAGCAGTTCTTC.

The V call is TRBV6-6, the J call TRBJ2-2; perhaps TRBD2 as D (6 bases). This CDR3 region has 16 residues. The germline CDR1 and CDR2 sequences are MNHNY and SVGAGI (reference sequence). Trimming took 8 bases from V and 4 from J, leaving 20 bases between them. CDR3 loop: CASRDWRGWGTGELFF. CDR3 bases: TGTGCCAGCCGTGACTGGAGGGGATGGGGCACCGGGGAGCTGTTTTTT.

DNA for the CDR3: TGTGCCAGCAGTCCAGCGTACAATCAGCCCCAGCATTTT. The encoded protein is CASSPAYNQPQHF. The gene calls are TRBV6-5 and TRBJ1-5; D is unresolved. CDR3 length: 13 amino acids. CDR1 and CDR2 (germline): MNHEY, SVGAGI. Trimming shortened V by 5 bases and J by 3 bases, and 8 bases separated the two germline ends.

The V call is TRBV6-5, the J call TRBJ2-7; D is unresolved. Germline V gene data show CDR1 as MNHEY and CDR2 as SVGAGI. V gave up 6 bases and J gave up 3 bases, with 12 bases separating them. The CDR3 totals 13 residues. This chain's CDR3 is CASSYGRFYEQYF. CDR3 sequence (DNA): TGTGCCAGCAGCTACGGACGGTTCTACGAGCAGTACTTC.

The chain couples TRBV7-9 to TRBJ2-3; possible D gene TRBD1, 6 bases. Trimming removed 0 bases from V and 6 bases from J, with 13 bases in between. CDR1 SEHNR and CDR2 FQNEAQ come from the germline V gene (reference sequence). The CDR3 extends over 15 amino acids. CDR3 DNA: TGTGCCAGCAGCTTAGCGCAACAGGGCTTGGATACGCAGTATTTT. Amino acid sequence: CASSLAQQGLDTQYF. The whole variable domain, remainder taken from reference TRBV7-9 and TRBJ2-3, is DTGVSQNPRHKITKRGQNVTFRCDPISEHNRLYWYRQTLGQGPEFLTYFQNEAQLEKSRLLSDRFSAERPKGSFSTLEIQRTEQGDSAMYLCASSLAQQGLDTQYFGPGTRLTVL.

V gene TRBV28 combines with J gene TRBJ2-5; TRBD1 aligns across 7 bases. CDR1 is MDHEN, CDR2 SYDVKM, per germline. V gave up 6 bases and J gave up 9 bases; unmatched junction bases: 10. CDR3 length: 13 amino acids. The CDR3 protein is CASRPTGDPPQYF. CDR3 sequence (DNA): TGTGCCAGCAGGCCTACAGGGGACCCCCCCCAGTACTTC.

This chain links TRBV6-6 with TRBJ2-7, with TRBD1 as a possible D gene (6 bases). The CDR3 covers 15 residues. CDR1 MNHNY and CDR2 SVGAGI come from the germline V gene (reference sequence). Between the trimmed V and J ends, which lost 5 bases and 2 bases, there was a span of 16 bases. The CDR3: CASSPTGMTPYEQYF. Here the CDR3 DNA reads TGTGCCAGCAGTCCTACAGGGATGACACCCTACGAGCAGTACTTC.